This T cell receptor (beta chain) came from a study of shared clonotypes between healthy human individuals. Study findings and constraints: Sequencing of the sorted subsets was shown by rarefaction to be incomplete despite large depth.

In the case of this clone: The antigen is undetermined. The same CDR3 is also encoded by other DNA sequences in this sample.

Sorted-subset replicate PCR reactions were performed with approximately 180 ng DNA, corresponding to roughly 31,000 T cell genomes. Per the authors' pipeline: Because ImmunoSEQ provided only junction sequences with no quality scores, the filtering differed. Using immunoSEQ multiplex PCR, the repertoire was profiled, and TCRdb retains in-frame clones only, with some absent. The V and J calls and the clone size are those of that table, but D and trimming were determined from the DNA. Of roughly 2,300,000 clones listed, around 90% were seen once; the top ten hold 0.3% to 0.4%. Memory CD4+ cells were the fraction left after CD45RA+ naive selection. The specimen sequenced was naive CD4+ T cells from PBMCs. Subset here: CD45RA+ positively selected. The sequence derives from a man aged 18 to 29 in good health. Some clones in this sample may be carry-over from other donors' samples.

CDR3 in amino acids: CASSLGEGGYGYTF. Written as DNA, the CDR3 is TGCGCCAGCAGCCTGGGTGAGGGTGGCTATGGCTACACCTTC. V gene TRBV5-1 combines with J gene TRBJ1-2, with no clear D. This CDR3 comprises 14 residues. Trimming shortened V by 4 bases and J by 4 bases, and 14 bases separated the two germline ends. Germline assignment: CDR1 SGHRS and CDR2 YFSETQ.